This T cell receptor beta chain was retrieved from a study of T cell responses to AZD1222 COVID-19 vaccine. Regarding the study as a whole: Sampling captured repertoires only after the peak T cell response. Females made up more of the donors, who were largely white British, and clonal diversity may have come out too low. Spike was spanned by vaccine-associated CD4 TCRs, which were dominant at 160-218 and 743-854. Unmutated regions of variants are reportedly targeted by nearly half of spike-specific TCRs.

TCRdb keeps only in-frame clones here, not all; method: immunoSEQ multiplex PCR. This table has 110,000 to 150,000 clones, 85% to 95% appearing once. For this clone: The target antigen is unknown.

The TCR originated in an adult who had recovered from COVID-19. This sample comprised peripheral blood, obtained after recovery from COVID-19.

CDR3: CAISEKLDNTQYF. The CDR3 DNA is TGTGCCATCAGTGAGAAGTTAGACAATACGCAGTATTTT. The V call is TRBV10-3, the J call TRBJ2-3, with D uncertain. The V gene lost 2 bases and the J gene lost 7 bases, with 10 bases spanning the gap. The CDR3 loop spans 13 amino acids. Germline V gene lookup returns CDR1 ENHRY and CDR2 SYGVKD.